A selection of T cell receptor beta chains follows, all from one sample in a study of blood T cell repertoires in COVID-19. The method was immunoSEQ multiplex PCR; TCRdb's version includes in-frame clones alone and lacks a portion of them. The table shows more than 95,000 clones, with roughly 91% occurring only once. The source material was peripheral blood. The receptors were sampled from a human donor in a cohort sampled during active COVID-19. CDR3s include the opening cysteine and the closing phenylalanine or tryptophan. The size of a clone is reported for some rows only, either as once, few or many, or as a class for expanded clones.

v_gene	j_gene	abundance	CDR3aa
TRBV5-3	TRBJ2-7	NA	CARSLFDQGFYEQYF
TRBV6-5	TRBJ2-7	NA	CASSPYRGPSYEQYF
TRBV27	TRBJ2-7	few	CASSLVARQFVGEQYF
TRBV7-8	TRBJ2-1	NA	CASSPGHRSYNEQFF
TRBV29-1	TRBJ2-5	NA	CSVEGSGRETQYF
TRBV5-1	TRBJ2-1	NA	CASSWRWGLIPNEQFF
TRBV2	TRBJ2-2	few	CASRWTSGDTGELFF
TRBV11-2	TRBJ1-5	NA	CASSSGQGAANQPQHF
TRBV11-2	TRBJ1-5	NA	CASSVTGGNQPQHF
TRBV9	TRBJ1-2	NA	CASSPLGQGSYTF
TRBV2	TRBJ2-6	NA	CASSPPRAPGQVSPGANVLTF
TRBV9	TRBJ2-1	NA	CASSVGIPGRGTAINEQFF
TRBV10-3	TRBJ1-1	NA	CAISDYGTGPMNTEAFF
TRBV6-7	TRBJ1-1	once	CASIQPPLGTGRFYTEAFF
TRBV28	TRBJ1-1	NA	CASRPQGSMTSEAFF
TRBV28	TRBJ1-1	NA	CASRISGAEAFF
TRBV7-3	TRBJ2-2	NA	CASSQAPGRGGELFF
TRBV10-3	TRBJ2-5	NA	CAIAIQGYETQYF
TRBV9	TRBJ1-3	NA	CASSVDRSGNTIYF
TRBV6-1	TRBJ1-3	NA	CASSAVRQGTGNTIYF
TRBV7-9	TRBJ2-3	NA	CASSDGTSGTDTQYF
TRBV12-3/TRBV12-4	TRBJ1-2	NA	CASSWGDYGYTF
TRBV7-6	TRBJ2-1	NA	CASSRISGAYNEQFF
TRBV18	TRBJ2-2	NA	CASSPQAAIYTGELFF
TRBV6-6	TRBJ2-7	NA	CASSLGGAGEQYF
TRBV28	TRBJ2-7	once	CASTGYYEQYF
TRBV19	TRBJ1-5	NA	CASSIRPADQPQHF